Presented here are 7 T cell receptor beta chains from one specimen sequenced in a study of PD-L1 blockade in urothelial cancer. Clones were sequenced by immunoSEQ multiplex PCR, and TCRdb holds only the in-frame ones, with some missing. The sample consists of tens of thousands of clones, 82% of them appearing once. Time point noted: pretreatment peripheral blood. The sequences come from PBMCs, collected around atezolizumab (anti-PD-L1) treatment. These receptors were taken from a middle-aged man with urothelial cancer.

The CDR3 spells CASRQPQGGRGYGYTF. As DNA, the CDR3 is TGTGCCAGCAGACAACCCCAGGGGGGCAGGGGCTATGGCTACACCTTC. The chain recombines TRBV2 with TRBJ1-2, with 7 bases fitting TRBD1. J gave up 4 bases and V 6 bases, and 14 bases lay outside the gene matches. The CDR3 extends over 16 amino acids. Per germline, CDR1 SNHLY and CDR2 FYNNEI.

The chain employs TRBV18 and TRBJ2-3, with TRBD2 matching over 11 bases. V shed 2 bases and J 3 bases; nucleotides not matched to a gene: 4. This CDR3 region has 16 residues. Germline V gene sequence: CDR1 KGHSH, CDR2 LQKENI. The chain's CDR3 is CASSPGIAGGTDTQYF. DNA for the CDR3: TGTGCCAGCTCACCAGGCATAGCGGGGGGGACAGATACGCAGTATTTT.

V usage is TRBV4-1 and J usage is TRBJ2-1, with D uncertain. The germline gives CDR1 MGHRA, CDR2 YSYEKL. This CDR3 comprises 16 residues. Between the trimmed V and J ends, which lost 1 base and 0 bases, there was a span of 10 bases. CDR3 bases: TGCGCCAGCAGCCAAGTCGATATACTCTCCTACAATGAGCAGTTCTTC. Residues: CASSQVDILSYNEQFF.

On this clone itself: One end of the junction varies from germline; a read error may be responsible. The rearrangement links TRBV7-7 to TRBJ2-2, with D maybe TRBD2 (7 bases). The CDR3 consists of 15 residues. CDR1 SSHAT and CDR2 FNYEAQ come from the germline V gene (reference sequence). CDR3 sequence reads: CASSFGGALTGELFF. The CDR3 DNA is TGTGCTAGCAGCTTTGGGGGGGCATTAACCGGGGAGCTGTTTTTT.

V usage is TRBV5-4 and J usage is TRBJ2-1; D unresolved. The CDR3 length is 15 residues. Between the trimmed V and J ends, which lost 4 bases and 0 bases, there was a span of 11 bases. Germline V lookup: CDR1 SGHNT, CDR2 YYREEE (reference sequence). CDR3 residues: CASSARGSSYNEQFF. CDR3 nucleotide sequence: TGTGCCAGCAGCGCAAGAGGTAGCTCCTACAATGAGCAGTTCTTC.

CDR3 sequence reads: CASSLIGGAYEQYV. The CDR3 region has the DNA TGTGCCAGCAGCTTGATTGGAGGCGCCTACGAGCAGTACGTC. The chain employs TRBV5-6 and TRBJ2-7; D may be TRBD2 (5 bases). Trimming removed 1 base at V and 2 bases at J, with 10 bases between. CDR1 is SGHDT and CDR2 is YYEEEE in the germline V gene. CDR3 size: 14 residues.

Worth noting for this clone: Other DNA sequences from this sample encode an identical CDR3 as well. This chain joins TRBV7-6 and TRBJ1-2; unclear D gene. CDR3 length equals 13 residues. In germline, CDR1 is SGHVS, CDR2 FNYEAQ. The ends were cut back, 1 base at V and 2 bases at J, with 5 bases in the middle. This chain's CDR3 is CASSLDTNYGYTF. The CDR3 DNA sequence: TGTGCCAGCAGCTTAGATACAAACTATGGCTACACCTTC.